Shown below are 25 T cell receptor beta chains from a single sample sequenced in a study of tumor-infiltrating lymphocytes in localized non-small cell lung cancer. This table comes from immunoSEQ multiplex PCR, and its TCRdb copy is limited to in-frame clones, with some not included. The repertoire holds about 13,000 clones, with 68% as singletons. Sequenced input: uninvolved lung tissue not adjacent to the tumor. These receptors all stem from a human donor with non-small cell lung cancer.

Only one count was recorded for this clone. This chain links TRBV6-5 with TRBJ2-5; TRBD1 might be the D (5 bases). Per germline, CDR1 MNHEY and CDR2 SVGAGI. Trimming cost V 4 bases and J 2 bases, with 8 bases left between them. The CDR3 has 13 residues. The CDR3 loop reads CASSLQDQETQYF. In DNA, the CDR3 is TGTGCCAGCAGTTTACAGGATCAAGAGACCCAGTACTTC.

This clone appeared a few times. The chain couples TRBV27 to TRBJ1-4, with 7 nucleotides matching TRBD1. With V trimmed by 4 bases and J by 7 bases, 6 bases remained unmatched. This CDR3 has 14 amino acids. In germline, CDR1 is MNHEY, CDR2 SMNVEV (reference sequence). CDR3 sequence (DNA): TGTGCCAGCAGTTGGGACAGAGTCGGTGAAAAACTGTTTTTT. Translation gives CASSWDRVGEKLFF. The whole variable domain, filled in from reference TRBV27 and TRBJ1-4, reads EAQVTQNPRYLITVTGKKLTVTCSQNMNHEYMSWYRQDPGLGLRQIYYSMNVEVTDKGDVPEGYKVSRKEKRNFPLILESPSPNQTSLYFCASSWDRVGEKLFFGSGTQLSVL.

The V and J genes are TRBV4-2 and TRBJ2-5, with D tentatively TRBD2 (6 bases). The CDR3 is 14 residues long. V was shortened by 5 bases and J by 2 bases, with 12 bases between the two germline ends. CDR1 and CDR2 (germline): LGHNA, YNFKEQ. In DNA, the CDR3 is TGTGCCAGCAGCTGGCGGGGAGAACAAGAGACCCAGTACTTC. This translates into CASSWRGEQETQYF.

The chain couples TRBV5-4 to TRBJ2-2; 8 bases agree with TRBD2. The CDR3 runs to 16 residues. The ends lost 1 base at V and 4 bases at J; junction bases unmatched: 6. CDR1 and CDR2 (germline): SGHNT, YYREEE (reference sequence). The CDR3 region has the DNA TGTGCCAGCAGCTTGCCCAGCGGGGGCGGCACCGGGGAGCTGTTTTTT. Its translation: CASSLPSGGGTGELFF.

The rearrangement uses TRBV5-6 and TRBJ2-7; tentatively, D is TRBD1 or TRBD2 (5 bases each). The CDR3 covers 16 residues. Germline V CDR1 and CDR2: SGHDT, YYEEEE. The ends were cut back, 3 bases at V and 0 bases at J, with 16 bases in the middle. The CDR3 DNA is TGTGCCAGCAGCTGGATAACCGGGACGGTCTCCTACGAGCAGTACTTC. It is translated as CASSWITGTVSYEQYF.

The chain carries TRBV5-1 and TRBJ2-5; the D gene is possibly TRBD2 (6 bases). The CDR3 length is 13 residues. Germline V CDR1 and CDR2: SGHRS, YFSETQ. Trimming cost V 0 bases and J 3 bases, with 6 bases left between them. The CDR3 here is CASSLGLEETQYF. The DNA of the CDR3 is TGCGCCAGCAGCTTGGGACTAGAAGAGACCCAGTACTTC.

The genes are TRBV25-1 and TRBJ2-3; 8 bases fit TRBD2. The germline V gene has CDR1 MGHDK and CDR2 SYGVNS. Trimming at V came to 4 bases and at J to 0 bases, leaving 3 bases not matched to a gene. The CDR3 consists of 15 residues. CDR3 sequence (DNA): TGTGCCAGCAGTGGACCTAGCGGGAGCACAGATACGCAGTATTTT. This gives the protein CASSGPSGSTDTQYF.

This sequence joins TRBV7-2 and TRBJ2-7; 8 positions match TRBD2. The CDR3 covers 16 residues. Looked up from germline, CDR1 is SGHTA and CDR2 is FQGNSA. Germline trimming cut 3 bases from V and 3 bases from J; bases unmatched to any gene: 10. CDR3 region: CASSFGGGQGNYEQYF. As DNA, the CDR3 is TGTGCCAGCAGCTTCGGGGGGGGGCAGGGGAACTACGAGCAGTACTTC.

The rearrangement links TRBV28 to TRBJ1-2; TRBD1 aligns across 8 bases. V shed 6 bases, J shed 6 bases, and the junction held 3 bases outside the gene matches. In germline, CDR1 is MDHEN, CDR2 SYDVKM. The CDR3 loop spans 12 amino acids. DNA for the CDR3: TGTGCCAGCAGAGCAGGGGGCCATGGCTACACCTTC. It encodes CASRAGGHGYTF.

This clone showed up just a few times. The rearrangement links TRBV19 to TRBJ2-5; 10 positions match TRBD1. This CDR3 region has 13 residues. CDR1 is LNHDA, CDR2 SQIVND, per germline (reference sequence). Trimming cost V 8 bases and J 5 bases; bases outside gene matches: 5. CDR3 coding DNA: TGTGCCAGTGGCCGGGACAGGGGTGAGACCCAGTACTTC. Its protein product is CASGRDRGETQYF.

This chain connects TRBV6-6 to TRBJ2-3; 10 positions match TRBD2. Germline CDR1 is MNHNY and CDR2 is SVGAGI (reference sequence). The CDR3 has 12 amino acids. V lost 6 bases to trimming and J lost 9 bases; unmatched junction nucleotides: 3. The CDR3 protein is CASRLAGATQYF. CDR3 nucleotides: TGTGCCAGCAGGCTAGCGGGAGCCACGCAGTATTTT.

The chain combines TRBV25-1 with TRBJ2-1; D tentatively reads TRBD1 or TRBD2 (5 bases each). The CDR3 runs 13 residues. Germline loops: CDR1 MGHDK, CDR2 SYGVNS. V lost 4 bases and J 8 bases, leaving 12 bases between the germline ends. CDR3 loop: CASSVGALDEQFF. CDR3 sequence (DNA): TGTGCCAGCAGTGTCGGGGCCCTGGATGAGCAGTTCTTC. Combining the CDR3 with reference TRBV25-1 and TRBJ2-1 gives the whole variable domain EADIYQTPRYLVIGTGKKITLECSQTMGHDKMYWYQQDPGMELHLIHYSYGVNSTEKGDLSSESTVSRIRTEHFPLTLESARPSHTSQYLCASSVGALDEQFFGPGTRLTVL.

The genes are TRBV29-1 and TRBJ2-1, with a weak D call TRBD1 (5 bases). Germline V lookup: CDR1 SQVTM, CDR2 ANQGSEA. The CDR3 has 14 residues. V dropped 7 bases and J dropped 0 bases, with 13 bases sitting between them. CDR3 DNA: TGCAGCGCCGAAGACAGTAGCTCCTACAATGAGCAGTTCTTC. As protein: CSAEDSSSYNEQFF.

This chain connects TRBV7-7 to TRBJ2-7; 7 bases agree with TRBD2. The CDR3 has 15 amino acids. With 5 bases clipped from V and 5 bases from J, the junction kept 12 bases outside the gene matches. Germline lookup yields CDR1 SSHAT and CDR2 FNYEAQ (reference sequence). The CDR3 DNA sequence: TGTGCCAGCAGCCCCTGGGAGGGGCATCTCGACGAGCAGTACTTC. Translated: CASSPWEGHLDEQYF.

The CDR3, as DNA: TGTGCCAGTAGTAGACAGGCTGGATATGGCTACACCTTC. This gives the protein CASSRQAGYGYTF. This chain connects TRBV19 to TRBJ1-2; possibly TRBD1 for D (6 bases). The CDR3 loop spans 13 amino acids. Trimming pared 4 bases from V and 5 bases from J, leaving 11 bases between. Germline-derived CDR1 and CDR2 are LNHDA and SQIVND (reference sequence).

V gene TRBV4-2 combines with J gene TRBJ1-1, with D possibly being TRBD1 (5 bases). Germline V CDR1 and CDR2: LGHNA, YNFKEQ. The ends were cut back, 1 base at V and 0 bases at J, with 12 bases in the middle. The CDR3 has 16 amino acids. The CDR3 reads CASSQGVDSLNTEAFF. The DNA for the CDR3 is TGTGCCAGCAGCCAAGGCGTCGACAGCTTGAACACTGAAGCTTTCTTT.

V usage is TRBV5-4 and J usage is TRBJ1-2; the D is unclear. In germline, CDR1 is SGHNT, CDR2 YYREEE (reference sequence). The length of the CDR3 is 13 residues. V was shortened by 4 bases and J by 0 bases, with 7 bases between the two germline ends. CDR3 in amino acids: CASSLRANYGYTF. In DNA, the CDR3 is TGTGCCAGCAGCCTTCGTGCTAACTATGGCTACACCTTC.

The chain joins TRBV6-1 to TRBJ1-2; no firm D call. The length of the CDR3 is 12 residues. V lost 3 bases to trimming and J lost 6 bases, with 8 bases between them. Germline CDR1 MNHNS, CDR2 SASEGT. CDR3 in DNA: TGTGCCAGCAGTGAGTTCCAGGATGGCTACACCTTC. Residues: CASSEFQDGYTF.

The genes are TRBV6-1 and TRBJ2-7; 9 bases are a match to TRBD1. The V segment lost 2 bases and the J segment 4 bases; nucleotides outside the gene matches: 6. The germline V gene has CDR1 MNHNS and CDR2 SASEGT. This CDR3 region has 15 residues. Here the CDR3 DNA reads TGTGCCAGCAGTGAAAGTGGGACAGGGAGGTACGAGCAGTACTTC. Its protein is CASSESGTGRYEQYF.

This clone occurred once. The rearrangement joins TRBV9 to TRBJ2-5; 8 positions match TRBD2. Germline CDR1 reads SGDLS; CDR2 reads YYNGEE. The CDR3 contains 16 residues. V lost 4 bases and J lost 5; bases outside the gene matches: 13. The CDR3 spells CASSSFLSGGRETQYF. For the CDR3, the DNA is TGTGCCAGCAGCTCATTCTTAAGCGGGGGCAGGGAGACCCAGTACTTC.

The CDR3 sequence is CASSRGQGAGEQYF. The CDR3 DNA reads as TGCGCCAGCAGCAGAGGACAGGGGGCTGGGGAGCAGTACTTC. V and J are TRBV5-1 and TRBJ2-7, with 11 positions matching TRBD1. The CDR3 has 14 residues. The V and J ends lost 4 bases and 7 bases, in that order; junction bases with no gene match: 7. CDR1 is SGHRS and CDR2 is YFSETQ in the germline V gene. Variable domain in full (rest from reference TRBV5-1 and TRBJ2-7): KAGVTQTPRYLIKTRGQQVTLSCSPISGHRSVSWYQQTPGQGLQFLFEYFSETQRNKGNFPGRFSGRQFSNSRSEMNVSTLELGDSALYLCASSRGQGAGEQYFGPGTRLTVT.

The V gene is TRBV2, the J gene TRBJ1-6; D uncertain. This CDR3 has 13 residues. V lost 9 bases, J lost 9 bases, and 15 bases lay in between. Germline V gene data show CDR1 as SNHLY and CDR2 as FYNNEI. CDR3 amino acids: CARRLTASSPLHF. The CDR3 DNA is TGTGCCAGAAGGTTAACGGCGAGTTCACCCCTCCACTTT.

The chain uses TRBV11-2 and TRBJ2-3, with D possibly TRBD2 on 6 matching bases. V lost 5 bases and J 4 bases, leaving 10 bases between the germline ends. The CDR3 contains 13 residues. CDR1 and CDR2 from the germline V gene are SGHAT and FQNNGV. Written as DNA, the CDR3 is TGTGCCAGCAGCCCCAGACTAGCAGATACGCAGTATTTT. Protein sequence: CASSPRLADTQYF. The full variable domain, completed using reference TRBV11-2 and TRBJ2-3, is EAGVAQSPRYKIIEKRQSVAFWCNPISGHATLYWYQQILGQGPKLLIQFQNNGVVDDSQLPKDRFSAERLKGVDSTLKIQPAKLEDSAVYLCASSPRLADTQYFGPGTRLTVL.

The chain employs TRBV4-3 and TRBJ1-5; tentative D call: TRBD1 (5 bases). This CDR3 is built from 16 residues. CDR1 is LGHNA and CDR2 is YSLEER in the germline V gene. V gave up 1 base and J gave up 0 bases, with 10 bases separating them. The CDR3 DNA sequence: TGCGCCAGCAGCCAAGTTCCAGGGTATAGCAATCAGCCCCAGCATTTT. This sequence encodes CASSQVPGYSNQPQHF.

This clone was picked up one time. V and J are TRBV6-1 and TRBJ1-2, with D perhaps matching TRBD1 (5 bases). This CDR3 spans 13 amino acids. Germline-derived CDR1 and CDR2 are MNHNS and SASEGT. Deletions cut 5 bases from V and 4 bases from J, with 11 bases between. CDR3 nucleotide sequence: TGTGCCAGCAGTAGGGGAGGCGCCTATGGCTACACCTTC. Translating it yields CASSRGGAYGYTF.